This passage covers 8 T cell receptor beta chains from one sample sequenced in a study of T cell changes during pregnancy in multiple sclerosis. Sequencing was performed with immunoSEQ multiplex PCR; in TCRdb, only in-frame clones are kept and a portion is missing. Among roughly 99,000 clones listed, just over 90% were seen once. This sample comprised peripheral blood, obtained after pregnancy. Receptors originate from a female donor in good health, enrolled as a control in a pregnancy study.

This chain links TRBV27 with TRBJ2-3; 8 nucleotides align to TRBD1. The CDR3 covers 14 residues. Germline assignment: CDR1 MNHEY and CDR2 SMNVEV (reference sequence). V shed 5 bases, J shed 1 base, and the junction held 2 bases outside the gene matches. For the CDR3, the DNA is TGTGCCAGCAGTCCGGGACAGGGCACAGATACGCAGTATTTT. It encodes CASSPGQGTDTQYF.

This rearrangement joins TRBV19 to TRBJ2-4; 10 bases agree with TRBD1. Trimming removed 9 bases from V and 9 bases from J; junction bases left unmatched: 8. The germline V gene has CDR1 LNHDA and CDR2 SQIVND (reference sequence). This CDR3 contains 13 residues. The CDR3 protein is CASSGQGIGIQYF. CDR3 bases: TGTGCCAGCTCGGGACAGGGGATCGGCATTCAGTACTTC.

The chain is built from TRBV4-2 and TRBJ2-6; D is uncertain. The CDR3 is 17 amino acids. The V gene lost 0 bases and the J gene lost 0 bases, with 9 bases spanning the gap. In germline, CDR1 is LGHNA, CDR2 YNFKEQ. The CDR3 DNA is TGTGCCAGCAGCCAAGAAAGGTCGGGCTCTGGGGCCAACGTCCTGACTTTC. It codes for CASSQERSGSGANVLTF.

V is TRBV11-3 and J is TRBJ2-1; the D gene is possibly TRBD1 (5 bases). V was clipped by 3 bases and J by 5 bases, with 8 bases between them. The CDR3 length is 13 residues. In germline, CDR1 is SGHNT, CDR2 YENEEA. Here the CDR3 reads CASSLTVDNEQFF. Written as DNA, the CDR3 is TGTGCCAGCAGCTTGACAGTAGACAATGAGCAGTTCTTC.

This sequence joins TRBV2 and TRBJ2-5; perhaps TRBD2 as D (6 bases). Per the germline V gene, CDR1 is SNHLY and CDR2 is FYNNEI. V was pared by 6 bases and J by 1 base, with 9 bases between. This CDR3 comprises 13 residues. The CDR3 protein is CASRGGVQETQYF. CDR3 sequence (DNA): TGTGCCAGCAGGGGCGGGGTCCAAGAGACCCAGTACTTC.

Only one count was recorded for this clone. The chain carries TRBV19 and TRBJ1-1; 12 bases map to TRBD1. There are 18 residues in the CDR3. The V gene's germline CDR1 is LNHDA and CDR2 SQIVND (reference sequence). With V trimmed by 6 bases and J by 5 bases, 16 bases remained unmatched. The CDR3 DNA reads as TGTGCCAGTAGCCCCCAGGGGCGCGGGACAGGGGGCAGTACTGAAGCTTTCTTT. The encoded protein is CASSPQGRGTGGSTEAFF.

This clone occurred once. The rearrangement uses TRBV2 and TRBJ2-7, with D possibly matching TRBD2 (6 bases). CDR1 is SNHLY, CDR2 FYNNEI, per germline. This CDR3 has 14 residues. V shed 8 bases and J shed 5 bases, with 19 bases lying between them. The CDR3 nucleotides read TGTGCCAGCGTGGGACTTTACGGGGCCCACGAGCAGTACTTC. Its translation: CASVGLYGAHEQYF.

J is TRBJ2-7 and V is TRBV5-1, with D possibly being TRBD2 (6 bases). V lost 4 bases and J lost 1, with 15 bases in between. Looked up from germline, CDR1 is SGHRS and CDR2 is YFSETQ. The CDR3 has 15 amino acids. CDR3 DNA: TGCGCCAGCAGCGGTAGCGGTTCCCCTTCCTACGAGCAGTACTTC. Protein sequence: CASSGSGSPSYEQYF.